This TCR beta chain stems from a study of post-analysis software for immune sequencing data. Study-level background: Recorded subtypes: relapsing-remitting, secondary progressive, progressive-relapsing; some patients unannotated.

V was clipped by 3 bases and J by 8 bases, with 8 bases between them. CDR3 length: 12 residues. Germline-derived CDR1 and CDR2 are SEHNR and FQNEAQ (reference sequence). Study observations and caveats: With F measure, samples from one preparation batch clustered together strongly. Roughly five TRBV segments appeared more often in patients than in controls, and TRBV5-6, TRBV5-1 and TRBV20-1 were among these. Compared against controls, patients with multiple sclerosis displayed significantly lower normalized Chao1 diversity.

The TCR beta cDNA libraries contained unique molecular identifiers. Some 500,000 cDNA molecules were obtained per 1 to 10 million input T cells. TCRdb redid the calling of the PCR reads with MiXCR, one entry per CDR3 protein. This table holds some 260,000 distinct CDR3 sequences, just over 35% found once. This clonotype was recorded many times. The antigen remains undetermined. The sequence came from a girl aged 5-17 years with multiple sclerosis. What was sequenced was blood. The chain joins TRBV7-9 to TRBJ2-1; D gene unclear. CDR3 in amino acids: CASSFGGDEQFF. The CDR3 coding sequence is TGTGCCAGCAGCTTTGGCGGAGATGAGCAGTTCTTC.